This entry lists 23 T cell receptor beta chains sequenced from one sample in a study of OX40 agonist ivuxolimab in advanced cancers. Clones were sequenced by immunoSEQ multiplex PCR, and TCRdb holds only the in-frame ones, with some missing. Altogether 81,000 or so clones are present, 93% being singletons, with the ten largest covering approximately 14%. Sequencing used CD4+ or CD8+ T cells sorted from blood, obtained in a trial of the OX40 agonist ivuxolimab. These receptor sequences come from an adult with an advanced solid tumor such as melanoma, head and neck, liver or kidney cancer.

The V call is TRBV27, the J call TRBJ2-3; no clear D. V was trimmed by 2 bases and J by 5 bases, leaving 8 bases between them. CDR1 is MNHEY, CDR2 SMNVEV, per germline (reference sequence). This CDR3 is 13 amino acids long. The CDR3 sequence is CASSLGQVDTQYF. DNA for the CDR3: TGTGCCAGCAGTTTAGGGCAGGTAGATACGCAGTATTTT.

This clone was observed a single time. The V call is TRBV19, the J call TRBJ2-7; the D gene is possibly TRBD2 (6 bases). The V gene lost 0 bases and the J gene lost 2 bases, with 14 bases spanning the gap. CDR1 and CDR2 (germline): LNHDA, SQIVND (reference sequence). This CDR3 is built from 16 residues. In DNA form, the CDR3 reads TGTGCCAGTAGTATAGATGACGGCCCGGGAGCCTACGAGCAGTACTTC. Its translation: CASSIDDGPGAYEQYF.

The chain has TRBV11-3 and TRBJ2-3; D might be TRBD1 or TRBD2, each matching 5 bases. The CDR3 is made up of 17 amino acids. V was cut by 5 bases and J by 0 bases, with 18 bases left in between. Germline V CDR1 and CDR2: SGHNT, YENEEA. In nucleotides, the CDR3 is TGTGCCAGCAGCCCCCGGGATGGGTGGGGGAGCACAGATACGCAGTATTTT. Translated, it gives CASSPRDGWGSTDTQYF. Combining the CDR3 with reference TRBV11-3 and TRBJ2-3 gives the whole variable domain EAGVVQSPRYKIIEKKQPVAFWCNPISGHNTLYWYLQNLGQGPELLIRYENEEAVDDSQLPKDRFSAERLKGVDSTLKIQPAELGDSAVYLCASSPRDGWGSTDTQYFGPGTRLTVL.

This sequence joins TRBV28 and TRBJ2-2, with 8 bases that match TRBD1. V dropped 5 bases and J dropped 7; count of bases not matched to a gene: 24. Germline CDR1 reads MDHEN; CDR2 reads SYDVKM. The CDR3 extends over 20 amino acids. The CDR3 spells CASSPLTAPGSGGTGGELFF. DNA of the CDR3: TGTGCCAGCAGTCCACTCACCGCCCCCGGAAGTGGGGGGACAGGCGGGGAGCTGTTTTTT.

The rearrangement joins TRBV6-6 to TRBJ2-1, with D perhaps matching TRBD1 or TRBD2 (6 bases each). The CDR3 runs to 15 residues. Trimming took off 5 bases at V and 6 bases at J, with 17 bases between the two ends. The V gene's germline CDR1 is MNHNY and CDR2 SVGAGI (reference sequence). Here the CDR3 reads CASSQGWVAANEQFF. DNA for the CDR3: TGTGCCAGCAGTCAGGGGTGGGTAGCGGCCAATGAGCAGTTCTTC.

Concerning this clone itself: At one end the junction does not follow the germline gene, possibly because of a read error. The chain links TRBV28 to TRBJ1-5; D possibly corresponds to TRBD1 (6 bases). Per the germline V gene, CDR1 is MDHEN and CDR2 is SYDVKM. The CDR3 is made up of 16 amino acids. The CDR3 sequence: CASTLWGDTSYQPQHF. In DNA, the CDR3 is TGTGCCAGCACCCTGTGGGGGGACACTAGCTATCAGCCCCAGCATTTT.

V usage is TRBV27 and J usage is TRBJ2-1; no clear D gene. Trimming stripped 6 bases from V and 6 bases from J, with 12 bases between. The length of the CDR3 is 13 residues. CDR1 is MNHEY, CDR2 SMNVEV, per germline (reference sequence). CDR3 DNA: TGTGCCAGCAGCCCTATCCCAATCAATGAGCAGTTCTTC. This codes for CASSPIPINEQFF.

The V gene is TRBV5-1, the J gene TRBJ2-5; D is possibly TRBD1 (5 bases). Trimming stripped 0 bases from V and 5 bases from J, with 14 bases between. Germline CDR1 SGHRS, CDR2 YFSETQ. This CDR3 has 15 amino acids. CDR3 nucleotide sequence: TGCGCCAGCAGCTTGGGAGGACAAGTACGGGAGACCCAGTACTTC. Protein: CASSLGGQVRETQYF.

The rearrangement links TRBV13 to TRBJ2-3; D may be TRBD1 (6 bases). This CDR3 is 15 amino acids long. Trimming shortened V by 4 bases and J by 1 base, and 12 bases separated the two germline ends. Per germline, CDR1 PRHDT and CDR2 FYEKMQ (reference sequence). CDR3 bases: TGTGCCAGCAGCTCACAGGGCTACCGCACAGATACGCAGTATTTT. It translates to CASSSQGYRTDTQYF.

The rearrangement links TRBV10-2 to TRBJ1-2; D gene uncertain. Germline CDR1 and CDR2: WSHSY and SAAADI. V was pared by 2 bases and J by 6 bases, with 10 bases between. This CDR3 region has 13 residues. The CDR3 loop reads CASSEVLRHGYTF. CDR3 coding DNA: TGCGCCAGCAGTGAGGTCCTCAGGCATGGCTACACCTTC.

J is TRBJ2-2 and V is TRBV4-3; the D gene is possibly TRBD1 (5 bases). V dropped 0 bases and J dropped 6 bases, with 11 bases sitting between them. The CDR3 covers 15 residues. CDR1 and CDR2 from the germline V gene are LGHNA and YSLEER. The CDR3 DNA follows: TGCGCCAGCAGCCAAGATGCAGGGTCGGCCGGGGAGCTGTTTTTT. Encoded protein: CASSQDAGSAGELFF.

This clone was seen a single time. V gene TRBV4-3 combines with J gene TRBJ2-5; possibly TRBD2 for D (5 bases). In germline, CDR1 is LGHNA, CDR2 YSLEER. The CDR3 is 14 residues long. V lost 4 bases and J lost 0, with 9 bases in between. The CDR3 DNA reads TGCGCCAGCAGCCCGGGGTTGTACCAAGAGACCCAGTACTTC. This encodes CASSPGLYQETQYF.

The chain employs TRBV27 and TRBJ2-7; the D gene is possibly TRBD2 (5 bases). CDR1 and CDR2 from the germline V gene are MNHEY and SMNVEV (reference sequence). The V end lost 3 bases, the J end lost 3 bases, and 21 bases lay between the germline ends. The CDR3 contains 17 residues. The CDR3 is CASSLKQRVTRYYEQYF. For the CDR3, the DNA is TGTGCCAGCAGTTTGAAACAGAGGGTGACCCGATACTACGAGCAGTACTTC.

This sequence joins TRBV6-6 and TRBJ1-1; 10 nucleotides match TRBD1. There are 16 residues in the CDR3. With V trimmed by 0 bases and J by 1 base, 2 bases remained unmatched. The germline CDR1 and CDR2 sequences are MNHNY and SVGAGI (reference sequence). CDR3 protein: CASSYSRDRGNTEAFF. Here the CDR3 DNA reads TGTGCCAGCAGTTACTCCCGGGACAGGGGGAACACTGAAGCTTTCTTT.

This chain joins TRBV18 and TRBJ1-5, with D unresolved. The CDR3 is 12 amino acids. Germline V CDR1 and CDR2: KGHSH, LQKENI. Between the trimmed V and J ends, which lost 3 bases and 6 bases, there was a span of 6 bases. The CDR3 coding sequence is TGTGCCAGCTCACCGCCTGGTCAGCCCCAGCATTTT. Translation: CASSPPGQPQHF.

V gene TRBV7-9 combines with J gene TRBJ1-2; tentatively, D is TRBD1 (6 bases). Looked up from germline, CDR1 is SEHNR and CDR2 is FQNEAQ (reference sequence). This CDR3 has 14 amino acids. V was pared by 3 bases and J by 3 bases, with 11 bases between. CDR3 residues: CASSLTGADYGYTF. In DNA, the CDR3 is TGTGCCAGCAGCTTGACAGGTGCTGACTATGGCTACACCTTC.

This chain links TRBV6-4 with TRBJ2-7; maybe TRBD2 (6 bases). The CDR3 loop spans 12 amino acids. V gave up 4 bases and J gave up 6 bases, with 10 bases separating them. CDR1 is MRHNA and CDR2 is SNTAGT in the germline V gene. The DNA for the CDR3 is TGTGCCAGCAGTGGGGGGGTTGGCGAGCAGTACTTC. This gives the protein CASSGGVGEQYF.

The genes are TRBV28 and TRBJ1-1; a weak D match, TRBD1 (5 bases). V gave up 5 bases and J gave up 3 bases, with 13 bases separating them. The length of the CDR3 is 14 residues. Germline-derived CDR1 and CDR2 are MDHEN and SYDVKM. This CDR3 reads CASSLLEGDTEAFF. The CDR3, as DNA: TGTGCCAGCAGTCTACTAGAAGGGGACACTGAAGCTTTCTTT.

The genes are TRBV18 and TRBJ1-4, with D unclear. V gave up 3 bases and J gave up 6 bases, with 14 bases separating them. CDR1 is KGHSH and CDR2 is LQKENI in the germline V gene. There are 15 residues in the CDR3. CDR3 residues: CASSPTPGRDEKLFF. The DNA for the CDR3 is TGTGCCAGCTCACCCACCCCCGGACGCGATGAAAAACTGTTTTTT.

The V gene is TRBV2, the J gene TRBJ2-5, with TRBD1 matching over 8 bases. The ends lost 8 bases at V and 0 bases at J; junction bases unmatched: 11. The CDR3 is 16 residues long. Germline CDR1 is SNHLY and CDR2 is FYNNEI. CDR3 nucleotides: TGTGCCAGCCGGACAGGGCGTGGTAGGAACCAAGAGACCCAGTACTTC. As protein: CASRTGRGRNQETQYF. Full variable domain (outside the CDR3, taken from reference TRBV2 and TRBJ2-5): EPEVTQTPSHQVTQMGQEVILRCVPISNHLYFYWYRQILGQKVEFLVSFYNNEISEKSEIFDDQFSVERPDGSNFTLKIRSTKLEDSAMYFCASRTGRGRNQETQYFGPGTRLLVL.

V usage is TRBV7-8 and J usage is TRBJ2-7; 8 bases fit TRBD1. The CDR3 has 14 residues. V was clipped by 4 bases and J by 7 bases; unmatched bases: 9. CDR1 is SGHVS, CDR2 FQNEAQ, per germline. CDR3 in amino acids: CASSYGTGGNEQYF. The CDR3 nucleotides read TGTGCCAGCAGCTACGGGACAGGAGGGAATGAGCAGTACTTC.

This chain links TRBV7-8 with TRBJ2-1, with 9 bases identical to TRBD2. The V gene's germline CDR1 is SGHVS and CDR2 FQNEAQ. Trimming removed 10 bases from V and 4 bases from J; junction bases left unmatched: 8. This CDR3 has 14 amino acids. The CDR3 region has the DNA TGTGCCACCCAAGCTAGCGGGGAGTACAATGAGCAGTTCTTC. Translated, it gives CATQASGEYNEQFF.

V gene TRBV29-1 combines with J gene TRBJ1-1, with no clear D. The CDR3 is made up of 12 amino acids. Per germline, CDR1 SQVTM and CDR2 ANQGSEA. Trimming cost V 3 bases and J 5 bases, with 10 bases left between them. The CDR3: CSVEMAGTEAFF. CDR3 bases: TGCAGCGTTGAGATGGCGGGGACTGAAGCTTTCTTT. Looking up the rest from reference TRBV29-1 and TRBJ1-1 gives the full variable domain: SAVISQKPSRDICQRGTSLTIQCQVDSQVTMMFWYRQQPGQSLTLIATANQGSEATYESGFVIDKFPISRPNLTFSTLTVSNMSPEDSSIYLCSVEMAGTEAFFGQGTRLTVV.